Listed below are T cell receptor beta chains from one sample, sequenced in a study of vaccination and CD4 T cells after COVID-19. TCRdb re-analysed the PCR reads in MiXCR, keeping a single row per CDR3 protein. Among around 16,000 distinct CDR3 sequences, less than 35% were seen once, and the ten largest hold about 14%. Antigen specificity for these receptors is unknown. Sequencing was carried out using cultured CD4+ T cells from blood. These receptors were collected from a human donor with COVID-19. CDR3s include the opening cysteine and the closing phenylalanine or tryptophan. The D gene is left open where the match is weak. A clone size is listed for some rows: how often the clone was seen (once, few, many), or a class if it is expanded.

v_call,j_call,clone_size,d_call,cdr3_nt,cdr3_aa
TRBV18,TRBJ1-2,NA,NA,TGTGCCAGCTCAACCGGCCAGGACTATGGCTACACCTTC,CASSTGQDYGYTF
TRBV7-9,TRBJ2-2,NA,NA,TGTGCCAGCACCCCAGGGGGGGGGCTGTCTACCGGGGAGCTGTTTTTT,CASTPGGGLSTGELFF
TRBV15,TRBJ1-6,medium-sized,NA,TGTGCCACCAGCAGACAGGGAAGCGGTTCACCCCTCCACTTT,CATSRQGSGSPLHF
TRBV5-4,TRBJ2-5,NA,TRBD1,TGTGCCAGTTTGGGACAGGGAGAGACCCAGTACTTC,CASLGQGETQYF
TRBV19,TRBJ2-3,NA,NA,TGTGCCTCGAAACACCTAGCGCACTCTAGCACAGATACGCAGTATTTT,CASKHLAHSSTDTQYF
TRBV6-2/TRBV6-3,TRBJ1-1,NA,NA,TGTGCCAGCAGTTACTCACCCTGGGGGAGGGTGATGAACACTGAAGCTTTCTTT,CASSYSPWGRVMNTEAFF
TRBV11-2,TRBJ1-2,NA,TRBD1,TGTGCCAGCAGCCTCGGAGACAGGGCCGGTGGCTATGGCTACACCTTC,CASSLGDRAGGYGYTF
TRBV27,TRBJ2-7,NA,TRBD1,TGTGCCAGTTGGAGGGACAGGGGCTCCTACGAGCAGTACTTC,CASWRDRGSYEQYF
TRBV19,TRBJ1-2,NA,NA,TGTGCCAGTAGTATCCACCAGGCCGATGGCTACACCTTC,CASSIHQADGYTF
TRBV28,TRBJ1-6,NA,NA,TGTGCCAGCTGCCTTCCGGGGAGCTCCTATAATTCACCCCTCCACTTT,CASCLPGSSYNSPLHF
TRBV10-3,TRBJ1-3,NA,NA,TGTGCCATCAGTGAGTTCCAGGGGTTCTCTGGAAACACCATATATTTT,CAISEFQGFSGNTIYF
TRBV27,TRBJ1-3,NA,NA,TGTGCCAGCAGTTCCCTTGGCTCTGGAAACACCATATATTTT,CASSSLGSGNTIYF
TRBV28,TRBJ2-2,few,NA,TGTGCCAGCAGGGTAGGTGCGGACACCGGGGAGCTGTTTTTT,CASRVGADTGELFF
TRBV28,TRBJ2-2,NA,TRBD2,TGTGCCAGCAGTTTATGGGGACTAGCGGGGGGGCCCGGGGAGCTGTTTTTT,CASSLWGLAGGPGELFF
TRBV6-1,TRBJ1-1,few,NA,TGTGCCAGCGCCCGTATGGGCACTGAAGCTTTCTTT,CASARMGTEAFF
TRBV2,TRBJ1-3,few,TRBD1,TGTGCCAGCAGTGAGGGTCGGTGGCGAGGGACAGACTCTGGAAACACCATATATTTT,CASSEGRWRGTDSGNTIYF
TRBV20-1,TRBJ1-1,few,NA,TGCAGTGCTAGGTCCTTGGGGCGTTGGGGGGCTGGAGACACTGAAGCTTTCTTT,CSARSLGRWGAGDTEAFF
TRBV30,TRBJ2-3,few,NA,TGTGCCTGGAGTCCCCGGGTGGATACGCAGTATTTT,CAWSPRVDTQYF
TRBV12-3/TRBV12-4,TRBJ1-6,few,TRBD1,TGTGCCAGCGAACGGGACAGAGATTCACCCCTCCACTTT,CASERDRDSPLHF
TRBV2,TRBJ2-3,few,TRBD1,TGTGCCAGCAGTTTAGGGACAGGGGGCACAGATACGCAGTATTTT,CASSLGTGGTDTQYF
TRBV18,TRBJ2-3,NA,NA,TGTGCCAGCTCACCCCCTTCCACAGATACGCAGTATTTT,CASSPPSTDTQYF
TRBV20-1,TRBJ2-7,few,NA,TGCAGTGCCGGGATCGAATACGAGCAGTACTTC,CSAGIEYEQYF
TRBV11-2,TRBJ2-3,few,TRBD2,TGTGCCAGCAGCTCGTCACAACGGGGGGTTGGCACAGATACGCAGTATTTT,CASSSSQRGVGTDTQYF
TRBV5-6,TRBJ1-1,few,NA,TGTGCCAGCATGACTCGGAGTCTGATGAACACTGAAGCTTTCTTT,CASMTRSLMNTEAFF
TRBV27,TRBJ1-4,few,NA,TGTGCCAGCAGCTTACTGGGGCTTGGAGAAAAACTGTTTTTT,CASSLLGLGEKLFF
TRBV7-2,TRBJ2-1,NA,TRBD2,TGTGCCAGCAGCCCCCAAGGGACTAGCGGGGGGTGGAGCTCCTACAATGAGCAGTTCTTC,CASSPQGTSGGWSSYNEQFF
TRBV20-1,TRBJ1-6,NA,NA,TGCAGTGCTAGCGCCGGACACCCAGATAATTCAACCCTCCACTTT,CSASAGHPDNSTLHF
TRBV20-1,TRBJ1-4,NA,TRBD1,TGCAGTGCTGGGGACAGGGAAAATAGACAAAAACTGTTTTTT,CSAGDRENRQKLFF
TRBV11-2,TRBJ1-3,few,NA,TGTGCCAGCAGTAAGGGGTTCTCTGGAAACACCATATATTTT,CASSKGFSGNTIYF
TRBV5-1,TRBJ1-2,few,TRBD1,TGCGCCAGCAGCCGTACGACAGGGGGCTATGGCTACACCTTC,CASSRTTGGYGYTF
TRBV2,TRBJ1-2,NA,NA,TGTGCCAGCAGTCCGGGGTTTGGCTACACCTTC,CASSPGFGYTF
TRBV9,TRBJ2-3,NA,NA,TGTGCCAGCAGCGGGGGGCGAAGCACAGATACGCAGTATTTT,CASSGGRSTDTQYF
TRBV11-2,TRBJ1-2,few,NA,TGTGCCAGCAGCTTGAGGGATGGCTACACCTTC,CASSLRDGYTF
TRBV6-1,TRBJ2-2,NA,NA,TGTGCCAGCATCCGGACGGGAACGAACACCGGGGAGCTGTTTTTT,CASIRTGTNTGELFF
TRBV7-2,TRBJ2-3,NA,NA,TGTGCCAGCAGTCTCGGCACAGATACGCAGTATTTT,CASSLGTDTQYF
TRBV7-9,TRBJ2-4,few,NA,TGTGCCAGCAGCTTAGATTCCCGAGTCATTCAGTACTTC,CASSLDSRVIQYF
TRBV5-1,TRBJ2-4,NA,NA,TGCGCCAGCAGCTTAGGGGCAGAAAACATTCAGTACTTC,CASSLGAENIQYF
TRBV2,TRBJ1-2,few,NA,TGTGCCAGCAGTGAAGACGCGTCCTATGGCTACACCTTC,CASSEDASYGYTF
TRBV12-3/TRBV12-4,TRBJ1-1,few,NA,TGTGCCAGCAGCCCGAGGCAGTTGATACGTGGCACTGAAGCTTTCTTT,CASSPRQLIRGTEAFF
TRBV6-1,TRBJ2-2,NA,NA,TGTGCCAGCACCCACCGAGGTTACACCGGGGAGCTGTTTTTT,CASTHRGYTGELFF
TRBV29-1,TRBJ2-2,NA,NA,TGCAGCGGAAGACGGACCGGGGTGAACACCGGGGAGCTGTTTTTT,CSGRRTGVNTGELFF
TRBV5-1,TRBJ2-3,NA,NA,TGCGCCAGCAGCTTGGACCAGCCCACAGATACGCAGTATTTT,CASSLDQPTDTQYF
TRBV7-2,TRBJ2-4,NA,NA,TGTGCCAGCGGCGCAGGGGACATTCAGTACTTC,CASGAGDIQYF
TRBV20-1,TRBJ1-6,few,NA,TGCAGTGCTCTAACGACAATGGGGGAGGGGAATAATTCACCCCTCCACTTT,CSALTTMGEGNNSPLHF
TRBV27,TRBJ2-4,NA,TRBD1,TGTGCCAGCAGCAGGGGGCTCGGCAAAAACATTCAGTACTTC,CASSRGLGKNIQYF